This TCR beta chain was observed in a study of neoadjuvant nivolumab and ipilimumab in lung cancer. Study-wide points: Resected tumors had greater TCR richness and clonality than uninvolved lung. Only two of four nivolumab-treated tumors gained richness and clonality by surgery.

This clone was found a few times. The antigen is not known. V lost 5 bases to trimming and J lost 5 bases, with 12 bases between them. The CDR3 has 13 residues. The germline V gene has CDR1 LNHDA and CDR2 SQIVND (reference sequence). Method: immunoSEQ multiplex PCR; TCRdb's copy keeps in-frame clones and lacks some. Of 40,000 to 60,000 clones in the sample, about 89% were seen once. The sample here was blood, taken before neoadjuvant nivolumab, alone or with ipilimumab. This chain connects TRBV19 to TRBJ2-5; D might be TRBD1 (5 bases). The sequence was collected from an adult with non-small cell lung cancer. Some clones in this sample may be carry-over from other donors' samples. CDR3 protein: CASSYPAGETQYF. The CDR3 DNA reads TGTGCCAGTAGTTACCCAGCAGGGGAGACCCAGTACTTC.